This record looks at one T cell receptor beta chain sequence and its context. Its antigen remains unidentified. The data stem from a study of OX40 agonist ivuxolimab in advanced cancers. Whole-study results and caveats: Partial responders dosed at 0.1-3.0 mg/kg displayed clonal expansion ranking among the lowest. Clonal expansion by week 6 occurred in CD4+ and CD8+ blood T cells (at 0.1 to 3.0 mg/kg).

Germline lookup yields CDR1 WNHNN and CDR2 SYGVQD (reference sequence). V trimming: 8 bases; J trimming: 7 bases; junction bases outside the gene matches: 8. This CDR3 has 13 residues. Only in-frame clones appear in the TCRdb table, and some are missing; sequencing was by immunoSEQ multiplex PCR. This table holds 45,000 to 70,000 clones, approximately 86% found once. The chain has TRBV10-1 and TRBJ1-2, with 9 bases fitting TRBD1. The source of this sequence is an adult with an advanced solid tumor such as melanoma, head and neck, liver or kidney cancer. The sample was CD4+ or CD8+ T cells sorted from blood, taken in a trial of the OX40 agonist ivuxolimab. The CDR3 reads CASPHGQGCGYTF. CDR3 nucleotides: TGCGCCAGCCCTCACGGACAGGGGTGTGGCTACACCTTC.